This record covers a single TCR beta chain. Its antigen is as yet unknown. This sample was included in a study of STAT3 mutations in large granular lymphocyte leukemia. Generated by immunoSEQ multiplex PCR, the TCRdb table keeps only in-frame clones and is missing some. The top ten clones hold roughly 84% of a sample with under 10,000 clones, more than 75% of them seen once. The study's findings and limits: Variable sampling intervals and differing treatment regimens complicated linking therapy response to TCR clonal burden changes. In T-cell large granular lymphocyte leukemia, about half of patients showed multiple immunodominant subclonotypes.

The origin of this receptor is a man older than 75 with T-cell large granular lymphocyte leukemia. Some clones in this sample may be carry-over from other donors' samples. Sequencing was performed on peripheral blood mononuclear cells.

The CDR3 DNA follows: TGTGCCTGGACTCGGGACAGGGTAGGAAATTCACCCCTCCACTTT. Encoded protein: CAWTRDRVGNSPLHF. The chain has TRBV30 and TRBJ1-6; 9 bases agree with TRBD1. The CDR3 spans 15 residues. In germline, CDR1 is GTSNPN, CDR2 SVGIG (reference sequence). With 4 bases clipped from V and 7 bases from J, the junction kept 8 bases outside the gene matches. Using reference TRBV30 and TRBJ1-6 for the parts outside the CDR3, the full variable domain is SQTIHQWPATLVQPVGSPLSLECTVEGTSNPNLYWYRQAAGRGLQLLFYSVGIGQISSEVPQNLSASRPQDRQFILSSKKLLLSDSGFYLCAWTRDRVGNSPLHFGNGTRLTVT.